The rows below give T cell receptor beta chains drawn from one sample of a study of shared clonotypes between healthy human individuals. Profiled with immunoSEQ multiplex PCR; TCRdb holds only in-frame clones, not every one. The sample has a few million clones, 85% to 95% seen once. The sequencing input was naive CD4+ T cells from PBMCs. The receptors stem from a man between 18 and 29 years old in good health. Some clones in this sample may be carry-over from other donors' samples. The CDR3 runs from the conserved cysteine through the conserved F or W. The order of the fields is D gene, V gene, clone size, J gene, CDR3 protein, CDR3 DNA. D genes are given only for firm matches. Rows may omit the clone size; those that give it use once, few, many or a size class.

-	TRBV2	few	TRBJ1-1	CASSEGRRAFF	TGTGCCAGCAGTGAAGGCAGAAGAGCTTTCTTT
-	TRBV7-2	once	TRBJ2-1	CASSLSRDNEQFF	TGTGCCAGCAGCTTATCCAGAGACAATGAGCAGTTCTTC
-	TRBV10-2	-	TRBJ1-5	CATDRLDTLQNQPQHF	TGCGCCACCGACCGTCTGGACACACTGCAAAATCAGCCCCAGCATTTT
-	TRBV18	-	TRBJ2-5	CASSPFSQGGEETQYF	TGTGCCAGCTCACCATTCTCACAGGGAGGGGAGGAGACCCAGTACTTC
TRBD2	TRBV4-1	-	TRBJ2-7	CASSQERLAGEYYEQYF	TGCGCCAGCAGCCAAGAAAGACTAGCGGGAGAGTACTACGAGCAGTACTTC
-	TRBV6-5	-	TRBJ2-7	CASSSQGGEQYF	TGTGCCAGCAGTTCACAGGGTGGCGAGCAGTACTTC
TRBD1	TRBV19	-	TRBJ2-3	CASRQTGGPTQYF	TGTGCCAGTAGGCAGACAGGGGGACCGACGCAGTATTTT
-	TRBV7-2	-	TRBJ2-7	CASSFLGAGEQYF	TGTGCCAGCAGCTTTCTGGGGGCGGGAGAGCAGTACTTC
TRBD2	TRBV9	-	TRBJ2-6	CASSVSRGLAGGSGANVLTF	TGTGCCAGCAGCGTATCAAGGGGACTAGCGGGAGGATCTGGGGCCAACGTCCTGACTTTC
TRBD2	TRBV27	-	TRBJ2-7	CASSFLAGAEGEQYF	TGTGCCAGCAGTTTCTTAGCGGGAGCGGAGGGCGAGCAGTACTTC
-	TRBV5-8	-	TRBJ1-5	CASSLGVVADQPQHF	TGTGCCAGCAGCCTCGGGGTTGTTGCCGATCAGCCCCAGCATTTT
TRBD1	TRBV18	-	TRBJ2-5	CASSPLGQRQETQYF	TGTGCCAGCTCACCCCTGGGACAGAGACAAGAGACCCAGTACTTC
-	TRBV5-4	-	TRBJ2-2	CASSPPHTGELFF	TGTGCCAGCAGCCCTCCGCACACCGGGGAGCTGTTTTTT
TRBD2	TRBV19	once	TRBJ2-3	CASSDPTSATDTQYF	TGTGCCAGTAGTGACCCGACTAGCGCCACAGATACGCAGTATTTT
-	TRBV6-5	-	TRBJ1-2	CASSYSRLHGYTF	TGTGCCAGCAGTTACTCAAGACTCCATGGCTACACCTTC
-	TRBV6-1	-	TRBJ2-7	CASSEATPIYEQYF	TGTGCCAGCAGTGAAGCAACCCCCATCTACGAGCAGTACTTC
-	TRBV30	-	TRBJ2-3	CAWSVGHFDTQYF	TGTGCCTGGAGTGTAGGTCATTTCGATACGCAGTATTTT
-	TRBV6-6	-	TRBJ1-5	CASSYPDRDGQRPQHF	TGTGCCAGCAGTTACCCAGATAGGGACGGGCAGCGACCCCAGCATTTT
-	TRBV6-5	-	TRBJ1-5	CASSYASTGNQPQHF	TGTGCCAGCAGTTATGCTTCCACCGGCAATCAGCCCCAGCATTTT
TRBD1	TRBV5-1	-	TRBJ2-7	CASSGTGPYEQYF	TGCGCCAGCAGTGGGACAGGGCCCTACGAGCAGTACTTC
-	TRBV2	few	TRBJ2-7	CASSLEWFPQYF	TGTGCCAGCAGTCTCGAGTGGTTTCCGCAGTACTTC
-	TRBV28	-	TRBJ2-1	CATLGQSNEQFF	TGTGCCACCCTAGGACAGTCCAATGAGCAGTTCTTC
-	TRBV2	few	TRBJ1-5	CASSGTGGTGQPQHF	TGTGCCAGCAGCGGAACGGGGGGTACGGGACAGCCCCAGCATTTT
-	TRBV2	-	TRBJ1-5	CASSDSGFQPQHF	TGTGCCAGCAGTGATTCCGGTTTTCAGCCCCAGCATTTT
-	TRBV28	-	TRBJ2-6	CASSSSGANVLTF	TGTGCCAGCAGTTCGTCTGGGGCCAACGTCCTGACTTTC
-	TRBV30	-	TRBJ2-7	CAWSSRYEQYF	TGTGCCTGGAGTTCCCGCTACGAGCAGTACTTC
TRBD1	TRBV5-5	-	TRBJ1-2	CASSLLPGTANFYGYTF	TGTGCCAGCAGCTTACTTCCCGGGACAGCTAACTTCTATGGCTACACCTTC
-	TRBV18	-	TRBJ2-5	CASSPLGRHSLDETQYF	TGTGCCAGCTCACCACTGGGGCGACACTCTCTGGACGAGACCCAGTACTTC
TRBD1	TRBV7-9	-	TRBJ1-2	CASSLGQGLNYGYTF	TGTGCCAGCAGCCTCGGACAGGGACTTAACTATGGCTACACCTTC
TRBD1	TRBV11-2	-	TRBJ1-1	CASSLQGVLGATEAFF	TGTGCCAGCAGCTTACAGGGGGTGTTGGGAGCCACTGAAGCTTTCTTT
-	TRBV19	-	TRBJ2-3	CASSLLRGRSLFLYF	TGTGCCAGTAGCCTACTAAGGGGCAGGTCCCTATTTCTGTATTTT
TRBD2	TRBV7-3	-	TRBJ2-1	CASSSSGTSGYNEQFF	TGTGCCAGCAGCTCCTCCGGGACTAGCGGCTACAATGAGCAGTTCTTC
-	TRBV11-3	-	TRBJ2-1	CASSPGGDLGVQFF	TGTGCCAGCAGCCCGGGTGGCGATTTAGGGGTGCAGTTCTTC
-	TRBV30	few	TRBJ1-5	CACGQGQSSNQPQHF	TGTGCCTGTGGCCAGGGCCAATCTAGCAATCAGCCCCAGCATTTT
-	TRBV5-1	-	TRBJ2-3	CASSLVLARTTDTQYF	TGCGCCAGCAGCTTGGTCTTAGCCAGAACCACAGATACGCAGTATTTT
-	TRBV2	-	TRBJ1-5	CASSGTGWNNQPQHF	TGTGCCAGCAGTGGTACAGGCTGGAACAATCAGCCCCAGCATTTT
-	TRBV11-2	-	TRBJ1-2	CASSDQTGFGGYTF	TGTGCCAGCAGCGACCAAACAGGGTTCGGTGGCTACACCTTC
TRBD1	TRBV7-3	-	TRBJ2-3	CATRQGRSLADTQYF	TGTGCCACCAGACAGGGCCGATCTCTAGCAGATACGCAGTATTTT
TRBD1	TRBV18	-	TRBJ1-5	CASSPSTGDQPQHF	TGTGCCAGCTCACCATCGACAGGGGATCAGCCCCAGCATTTT
-	TRBV6-5	-	TRBJ2-7	CAGRVTLKLHYEQYF	TGTGCCGGGCGAGTGACTCTTAAACTTCACTACGAGCAGTACTTC
TRBD2	TRBV5-1	-	TRBJ2-7	CASSLIAGGSYEQYF	TGCGCCAGCAGCTTGATAGCGGGAGGGTCCTACGAGCAGTACTTC
-	TRBV7-9	-	TRBJ1-4	CASSLMRGANEKLFF	TGTGCCAGCAGCTTAATGCGAGGGGCTAATGAAAAACTGTTTTTT
-	TRBV6-6	-	TRBJ1-1	CASSYLRQENTEAFF	TGTGCCAGCAGTTACCTTCGACAGGAGAACACTGAAGCTTTCTTT
-	TRBV10-3	-	TRBJ1-6	CASGAGASSPLHF	TGTGCCTCGGGGGCAGGCGCTTCTTCACCCCTCCACTTT
-	TRBV29-1	-	TRBJ1-4	CSVGTLEEKLFF	TGCAGCGTTGGGACCTTGGAGGAAAAACTGTTTTTT
TRBD1	TRBV28	-	TRBJ2-1	CASSFPGQGSQFF	TGTGCCAGCAGTTTCCCGGGACAGGGATCCCAGTTCTTC
TRBD1	TRBV19	-	TRBJ1-1	CAIYRGETEAFF	TGTGCCATATACAGGGGCGAGACTGAAGCTTTCTTT
-	TRBV6-1	-	TRBJ1-2	CASSESRDHGYTF	TGTGCCAGCAGTGAAAGCAGGGACCATGGCTACACCTTC
TRBD1	TRBV27	-	TRBJ2-7	CASSSISLGGNEQYF	TGTGCCAGCAGTTCCATATCACTAGGGGGCAACGAGCAGTACTTC
-	TRBV7-2	-	TRBJ2-3	CASSPPVSAHTQYF	TGTGCCAGCAGTCCCCCCGTTAGCGCCCATACGCAGTATTTT
-	TRBV5-1	-	TRBJ1-2	CASSRGAEGHGYTF	TGCGCCAGCAGTCGGGGGGCGGAAGGACATGGCTACACCTTC
-	TRBV7-2	-	TRBJ1-2	CASSSYRGYGYTF	TGTGCCAGCAGCTCGTATCGTGGCTATGGCTACACCTTC
TRBD1	TRBV11-2	-	TRBJ1-1	CASSPFDRDEAFF	TGTGCCAGCAGCCCCTTCGACAGGGATGAAGCTTTCTTT
-	TRBV29-1	-	TRBJ2-3	CSVATPDTQYF	TGCAGCGTTGCTACCCCCGATACGCAGTATTTT